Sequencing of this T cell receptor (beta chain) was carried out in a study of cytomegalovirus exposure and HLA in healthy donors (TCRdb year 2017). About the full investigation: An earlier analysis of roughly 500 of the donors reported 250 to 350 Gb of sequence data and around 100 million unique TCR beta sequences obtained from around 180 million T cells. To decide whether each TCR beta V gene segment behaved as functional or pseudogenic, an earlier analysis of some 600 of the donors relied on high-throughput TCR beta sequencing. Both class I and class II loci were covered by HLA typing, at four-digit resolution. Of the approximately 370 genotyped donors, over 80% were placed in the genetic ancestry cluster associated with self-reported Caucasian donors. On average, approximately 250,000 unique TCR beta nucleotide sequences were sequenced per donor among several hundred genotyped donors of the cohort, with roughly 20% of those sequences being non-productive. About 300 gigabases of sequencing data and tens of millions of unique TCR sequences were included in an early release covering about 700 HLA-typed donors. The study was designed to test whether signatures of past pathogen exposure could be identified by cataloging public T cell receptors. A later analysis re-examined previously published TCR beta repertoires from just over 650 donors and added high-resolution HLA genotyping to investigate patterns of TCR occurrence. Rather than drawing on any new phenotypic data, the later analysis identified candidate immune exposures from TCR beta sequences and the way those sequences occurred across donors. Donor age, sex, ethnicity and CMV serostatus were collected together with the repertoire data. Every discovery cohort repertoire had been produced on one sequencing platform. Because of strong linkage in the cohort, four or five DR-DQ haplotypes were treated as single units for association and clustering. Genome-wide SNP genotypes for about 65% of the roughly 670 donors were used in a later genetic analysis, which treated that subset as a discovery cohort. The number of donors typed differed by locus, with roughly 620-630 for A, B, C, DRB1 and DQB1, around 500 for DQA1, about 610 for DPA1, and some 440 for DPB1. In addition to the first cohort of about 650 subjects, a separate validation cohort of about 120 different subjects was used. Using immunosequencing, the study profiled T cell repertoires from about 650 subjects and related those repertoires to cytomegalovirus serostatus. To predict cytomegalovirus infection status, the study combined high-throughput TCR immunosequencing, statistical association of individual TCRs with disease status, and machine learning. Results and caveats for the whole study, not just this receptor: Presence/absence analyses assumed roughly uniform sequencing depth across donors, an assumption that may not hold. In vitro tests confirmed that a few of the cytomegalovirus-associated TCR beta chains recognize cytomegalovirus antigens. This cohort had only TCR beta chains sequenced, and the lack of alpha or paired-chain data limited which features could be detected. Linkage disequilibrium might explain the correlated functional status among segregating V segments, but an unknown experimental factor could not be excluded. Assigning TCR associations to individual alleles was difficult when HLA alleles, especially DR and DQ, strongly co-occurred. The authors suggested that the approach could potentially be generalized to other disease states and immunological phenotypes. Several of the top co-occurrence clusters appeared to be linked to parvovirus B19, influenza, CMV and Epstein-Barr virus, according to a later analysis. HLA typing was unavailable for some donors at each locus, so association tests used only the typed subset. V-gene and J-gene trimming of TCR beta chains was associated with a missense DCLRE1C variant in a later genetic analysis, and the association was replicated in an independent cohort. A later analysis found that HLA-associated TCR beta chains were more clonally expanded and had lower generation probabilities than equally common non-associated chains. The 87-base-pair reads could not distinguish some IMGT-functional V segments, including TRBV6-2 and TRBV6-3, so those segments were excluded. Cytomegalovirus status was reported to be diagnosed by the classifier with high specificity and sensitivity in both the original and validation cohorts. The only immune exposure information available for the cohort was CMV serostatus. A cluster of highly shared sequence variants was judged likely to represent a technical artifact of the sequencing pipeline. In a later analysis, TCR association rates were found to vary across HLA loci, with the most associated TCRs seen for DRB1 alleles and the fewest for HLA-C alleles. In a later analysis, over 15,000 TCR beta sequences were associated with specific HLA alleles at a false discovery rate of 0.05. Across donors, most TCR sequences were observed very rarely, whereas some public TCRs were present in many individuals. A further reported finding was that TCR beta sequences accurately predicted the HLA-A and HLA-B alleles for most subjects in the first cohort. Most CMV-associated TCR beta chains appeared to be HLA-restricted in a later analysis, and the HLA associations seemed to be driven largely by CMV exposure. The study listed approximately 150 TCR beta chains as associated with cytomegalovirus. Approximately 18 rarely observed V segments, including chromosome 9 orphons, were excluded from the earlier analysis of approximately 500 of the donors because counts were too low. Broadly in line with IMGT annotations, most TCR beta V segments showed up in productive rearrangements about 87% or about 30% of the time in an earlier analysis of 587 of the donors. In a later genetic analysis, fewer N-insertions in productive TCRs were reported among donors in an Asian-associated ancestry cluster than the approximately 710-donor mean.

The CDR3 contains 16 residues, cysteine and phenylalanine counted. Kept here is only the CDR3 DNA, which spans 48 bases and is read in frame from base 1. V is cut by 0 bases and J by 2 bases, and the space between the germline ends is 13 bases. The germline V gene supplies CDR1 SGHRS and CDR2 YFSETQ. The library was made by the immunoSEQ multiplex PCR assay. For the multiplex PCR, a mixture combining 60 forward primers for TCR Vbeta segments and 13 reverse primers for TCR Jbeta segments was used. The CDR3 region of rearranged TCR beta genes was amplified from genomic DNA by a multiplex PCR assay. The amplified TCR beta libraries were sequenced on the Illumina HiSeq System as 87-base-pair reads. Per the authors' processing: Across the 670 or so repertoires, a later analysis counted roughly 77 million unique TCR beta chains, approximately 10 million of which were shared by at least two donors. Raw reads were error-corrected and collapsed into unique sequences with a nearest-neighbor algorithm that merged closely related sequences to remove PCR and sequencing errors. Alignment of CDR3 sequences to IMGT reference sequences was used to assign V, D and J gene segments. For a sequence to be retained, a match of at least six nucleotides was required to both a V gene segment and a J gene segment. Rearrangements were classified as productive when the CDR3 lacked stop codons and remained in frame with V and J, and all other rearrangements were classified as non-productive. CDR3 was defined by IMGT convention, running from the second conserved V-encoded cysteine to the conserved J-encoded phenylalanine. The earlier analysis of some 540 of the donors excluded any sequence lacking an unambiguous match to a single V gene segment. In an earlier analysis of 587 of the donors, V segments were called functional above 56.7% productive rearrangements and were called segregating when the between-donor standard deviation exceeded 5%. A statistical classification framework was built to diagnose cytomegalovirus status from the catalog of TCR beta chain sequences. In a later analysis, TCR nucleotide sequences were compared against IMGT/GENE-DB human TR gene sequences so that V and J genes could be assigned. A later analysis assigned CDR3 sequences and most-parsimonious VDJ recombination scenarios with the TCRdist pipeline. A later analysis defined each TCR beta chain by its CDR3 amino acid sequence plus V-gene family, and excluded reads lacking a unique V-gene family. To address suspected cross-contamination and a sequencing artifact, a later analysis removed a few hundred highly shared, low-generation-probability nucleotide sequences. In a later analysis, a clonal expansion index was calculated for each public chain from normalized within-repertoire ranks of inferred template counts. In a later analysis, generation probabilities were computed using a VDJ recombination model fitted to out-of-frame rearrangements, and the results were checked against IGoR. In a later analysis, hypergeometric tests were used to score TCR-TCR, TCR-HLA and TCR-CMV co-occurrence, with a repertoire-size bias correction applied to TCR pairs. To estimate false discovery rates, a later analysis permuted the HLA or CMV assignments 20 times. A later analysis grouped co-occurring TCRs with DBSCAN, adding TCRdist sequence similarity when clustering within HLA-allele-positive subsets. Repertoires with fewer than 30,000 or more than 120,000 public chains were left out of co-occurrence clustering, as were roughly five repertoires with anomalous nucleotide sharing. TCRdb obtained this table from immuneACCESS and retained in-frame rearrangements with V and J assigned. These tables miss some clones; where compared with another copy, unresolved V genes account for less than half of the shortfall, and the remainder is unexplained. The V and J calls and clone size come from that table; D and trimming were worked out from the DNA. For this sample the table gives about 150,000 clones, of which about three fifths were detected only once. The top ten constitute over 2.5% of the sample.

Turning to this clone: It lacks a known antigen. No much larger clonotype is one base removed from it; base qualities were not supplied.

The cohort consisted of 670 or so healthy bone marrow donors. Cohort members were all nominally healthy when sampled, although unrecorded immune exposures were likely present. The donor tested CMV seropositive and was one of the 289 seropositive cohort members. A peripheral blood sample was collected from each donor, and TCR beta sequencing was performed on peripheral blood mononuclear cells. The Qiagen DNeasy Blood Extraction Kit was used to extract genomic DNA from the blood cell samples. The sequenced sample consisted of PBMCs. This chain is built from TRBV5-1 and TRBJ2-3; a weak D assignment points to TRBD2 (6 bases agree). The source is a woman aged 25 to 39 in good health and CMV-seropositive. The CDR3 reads CASSLGVAALTDTQYF. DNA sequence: TGCGCCAGCAGCTTGGGAGTAGCGGCCCTCACAGATACGCAGTATTTT.